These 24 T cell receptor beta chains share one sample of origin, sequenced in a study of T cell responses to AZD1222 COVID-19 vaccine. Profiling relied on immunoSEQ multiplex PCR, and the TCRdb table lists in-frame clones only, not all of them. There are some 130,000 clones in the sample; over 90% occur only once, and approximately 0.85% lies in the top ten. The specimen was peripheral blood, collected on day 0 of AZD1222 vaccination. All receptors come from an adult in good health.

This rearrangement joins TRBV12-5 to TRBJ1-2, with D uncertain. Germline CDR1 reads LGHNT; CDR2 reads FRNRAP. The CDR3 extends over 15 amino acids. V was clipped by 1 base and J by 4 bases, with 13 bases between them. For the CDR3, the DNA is TGTGCTAGTGGTTTGGCCCTCAACAACGGCTATGGCTACACCTTC. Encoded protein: CASGLALNNGYGYTF.

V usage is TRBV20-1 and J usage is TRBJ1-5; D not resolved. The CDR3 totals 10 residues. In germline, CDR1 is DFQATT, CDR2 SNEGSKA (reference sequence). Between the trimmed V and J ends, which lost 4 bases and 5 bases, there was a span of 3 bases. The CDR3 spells CSAKYQPQHF. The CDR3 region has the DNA TGCAGTGCTAAGTATCAGCCCCAGCATTTT.

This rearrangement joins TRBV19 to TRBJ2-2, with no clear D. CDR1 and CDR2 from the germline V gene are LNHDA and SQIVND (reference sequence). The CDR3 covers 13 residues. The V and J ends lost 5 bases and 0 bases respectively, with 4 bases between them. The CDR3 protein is CASSWANTGELFF. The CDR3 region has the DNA TGTGCCAGTAGTTGGGCGAACACCGGGGAGCTGTTTTTT. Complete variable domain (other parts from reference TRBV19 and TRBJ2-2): DGGITQSPKYLFRKEGQNVTLSCEQNLNHDAMYWYRQDPGQGLRLIYYSQIVNDFQKGDIAEGYSVSREKKESFPLTVTSAQKNPTAFYLCASSWANTGELFFGEGSRLTVL.

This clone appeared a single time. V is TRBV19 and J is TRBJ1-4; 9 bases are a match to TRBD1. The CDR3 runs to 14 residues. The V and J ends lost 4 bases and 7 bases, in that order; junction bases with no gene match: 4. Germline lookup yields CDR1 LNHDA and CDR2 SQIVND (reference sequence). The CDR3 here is CASSTQGAGEKLFF. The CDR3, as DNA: TGTGCCAGTAGTACACAGGGGGCTGGTGAAAAACTGTTTTTT.

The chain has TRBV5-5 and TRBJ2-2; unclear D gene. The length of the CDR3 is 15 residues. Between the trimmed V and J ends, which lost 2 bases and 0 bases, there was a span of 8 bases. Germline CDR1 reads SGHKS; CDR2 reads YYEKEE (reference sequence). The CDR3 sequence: CASSFGRPNTGELFF. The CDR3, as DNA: TGTGCCAGCAGCTTCGGCAGGCCGAACACCGGGGAGCTGTTTTTT.

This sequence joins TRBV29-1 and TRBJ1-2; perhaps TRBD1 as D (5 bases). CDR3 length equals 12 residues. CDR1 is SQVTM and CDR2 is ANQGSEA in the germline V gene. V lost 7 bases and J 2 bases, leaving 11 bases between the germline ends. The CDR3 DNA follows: TGCAGCGCCCTACAGGCGAACTATGGCTACACCTTC. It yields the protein CSALQANYGYTF.

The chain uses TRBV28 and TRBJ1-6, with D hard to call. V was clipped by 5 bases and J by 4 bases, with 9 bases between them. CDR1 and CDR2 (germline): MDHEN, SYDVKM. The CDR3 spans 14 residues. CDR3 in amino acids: CASSGRGYNSPLHF. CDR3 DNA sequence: TGTGCCAGCAGTGGCCGAGGGTATAATTCACCCCTCCACTTT. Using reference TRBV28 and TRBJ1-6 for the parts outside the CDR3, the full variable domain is DVKVTQSSRYLVKRTGEKVFLECVQDMDHENMFWYRQDPGLGLRLIYFSYDVKMKEKGDIPEGYSVSREKKERFSLILESASTNQTSMYLCASSGRGYNSPLHFGNGTRLTVT.

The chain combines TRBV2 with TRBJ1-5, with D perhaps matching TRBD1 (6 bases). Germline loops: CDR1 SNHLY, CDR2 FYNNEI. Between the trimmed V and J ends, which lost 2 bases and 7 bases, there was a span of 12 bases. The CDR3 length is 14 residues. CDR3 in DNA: TGTGCCAGCAGTGAACTGGGGGGCGGACAGCCCCAGCATTTT. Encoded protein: CASSELGGGQPQHF.

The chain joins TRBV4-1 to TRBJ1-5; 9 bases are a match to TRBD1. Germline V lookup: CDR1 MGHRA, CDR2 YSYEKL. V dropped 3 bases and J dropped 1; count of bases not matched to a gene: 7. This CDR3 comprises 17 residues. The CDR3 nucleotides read TGCGCCAGCAGCCACTCAAAAGGGACAGGGAGCAATCAGCCCCAGCATTTT. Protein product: CASSHSKGTGSNQPQHF.

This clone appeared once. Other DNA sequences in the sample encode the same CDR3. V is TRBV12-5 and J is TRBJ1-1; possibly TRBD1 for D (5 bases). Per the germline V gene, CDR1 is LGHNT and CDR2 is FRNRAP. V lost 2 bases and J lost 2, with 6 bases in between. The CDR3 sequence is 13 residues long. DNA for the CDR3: TGTGCTAGTGGTTTGACAGGAAACACTGAAGCTTTCTTT. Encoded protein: CASGLTGNTEAFF.

In DNA, the CDR3 is TGTGCCAGCAGTTCCGGGACTAGCGGGACCGAGACCCAGTACTTC. This encodes CASSSGTSGTETQYF. The chain is built from TRBV2 and TRBJ2-5, with 13 positions matching TRBD2. Germline V gene data show CDR1 as SNHLY and CDR2 as FYNNEI. CDR3 size: 15 residues. After removal of 5 bases from V and 5 bases from J, the junction contained 5 bases not matched to a gene.

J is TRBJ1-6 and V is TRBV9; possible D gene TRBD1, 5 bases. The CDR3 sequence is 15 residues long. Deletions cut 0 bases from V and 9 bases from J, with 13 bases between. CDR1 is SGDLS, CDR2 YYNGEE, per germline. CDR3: CASSVDGGSGSPLHF. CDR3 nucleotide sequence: TGTGCCAGCAGCGTAGACGGGGGTTCAGGTTCACCCCTCCACTTT. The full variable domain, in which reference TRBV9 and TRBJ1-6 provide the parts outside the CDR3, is DSGVTQTPKHLITATGQRVTLRCSPRSGDLSVYWYQQSLDQGLQFLIQYYNGEERAKGNILERFSAQQFPDLHSELNLSSLELGDSALYFCASSVDGGSGSPLHFGNGTRLTVT.

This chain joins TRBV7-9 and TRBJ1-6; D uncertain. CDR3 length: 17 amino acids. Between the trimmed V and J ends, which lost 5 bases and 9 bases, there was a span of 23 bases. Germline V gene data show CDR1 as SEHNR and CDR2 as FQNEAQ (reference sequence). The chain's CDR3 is CASSPLTPAPGGSPLHF. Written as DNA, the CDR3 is TGTGCCAGCAGCCCACTGACCCCTGCCCCGGGTGGTTCACCCCTCCACTTT.

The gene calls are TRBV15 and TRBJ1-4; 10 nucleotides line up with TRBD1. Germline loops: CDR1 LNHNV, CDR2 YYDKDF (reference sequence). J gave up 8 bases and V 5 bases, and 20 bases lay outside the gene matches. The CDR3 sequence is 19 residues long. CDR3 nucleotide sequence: TGTGCCACCAGCCTTTTGAGTGGGACAGGGGTGATGAGGGGCGAAAAACTGTTTTTT. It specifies CATSLLSGTGVMRGEKLFF.

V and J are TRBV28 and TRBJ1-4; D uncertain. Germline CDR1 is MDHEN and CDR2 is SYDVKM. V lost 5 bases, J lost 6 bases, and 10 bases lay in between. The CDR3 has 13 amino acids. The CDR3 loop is CASSQQGYEKLFF. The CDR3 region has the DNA TGTGCCAGCAGTCAGCAAGGGTATGAAAAACTGTTTTTT.

In DNA form, the CDR3 reads TGCAGCGTTGAAGGGGGTTGGGGTGGCTACACCTTC. This translates into CSVEGGWGGYTF. The V call is TRBV29-1, the J call TRBJ1-2; D unresolved. The length of the CDR3 is 12 residues. The ends were cut back, 1 base at V and 7 bases at J, with 10 bases in the middle. CDR1 SQVTM and CDR2 ANQGSEA come from the germline V gene.

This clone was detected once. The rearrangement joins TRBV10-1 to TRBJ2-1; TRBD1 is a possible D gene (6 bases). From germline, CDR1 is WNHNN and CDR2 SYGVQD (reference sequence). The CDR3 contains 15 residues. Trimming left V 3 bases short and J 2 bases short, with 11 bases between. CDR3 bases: TGCGCCAGCAGTGACCTTGGACAGCCCTACAATGAGCAGTTCTTC. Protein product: CASSDLGQPYNEQFF.

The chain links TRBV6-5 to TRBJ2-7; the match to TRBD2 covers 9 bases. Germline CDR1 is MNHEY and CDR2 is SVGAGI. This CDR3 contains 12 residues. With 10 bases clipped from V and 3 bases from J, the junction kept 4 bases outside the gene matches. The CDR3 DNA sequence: TGTGCCATATGGCGGGGGGGCTACGAGCAGTACTTC. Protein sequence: CAIWRGGYEQYF.

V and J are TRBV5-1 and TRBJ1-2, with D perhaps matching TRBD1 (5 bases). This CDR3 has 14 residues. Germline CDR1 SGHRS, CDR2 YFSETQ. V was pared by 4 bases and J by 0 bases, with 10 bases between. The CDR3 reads CASSMDTANYGYTF. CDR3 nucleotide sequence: TGCGCCAGCAGCATGGACACGGCTAACTATGGCTACACCTTC.

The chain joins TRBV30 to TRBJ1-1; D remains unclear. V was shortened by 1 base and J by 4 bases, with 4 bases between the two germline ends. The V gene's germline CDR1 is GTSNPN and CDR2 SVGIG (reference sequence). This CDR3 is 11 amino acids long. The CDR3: CAWSAVTEAFF. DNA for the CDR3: TGTGCCTGGAGTGCGGTCACTGAAGCTTTCTTT.

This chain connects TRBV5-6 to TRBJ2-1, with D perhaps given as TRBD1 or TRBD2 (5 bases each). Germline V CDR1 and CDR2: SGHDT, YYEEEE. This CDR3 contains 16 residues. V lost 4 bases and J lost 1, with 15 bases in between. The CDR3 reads CASSLPPGRSYNEQFF. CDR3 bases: TGTGCCAGCAGCCTTCCGCCGGGACGGTCCTACAATGAGCAGTTCTTC. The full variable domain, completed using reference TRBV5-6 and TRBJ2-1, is DAGVTQSPTHLIKTRGQQVTLRCSPKSGHDTVSWYQQALGQGPQFIFQYYEEEERQRGNFPDRFSGHQFPNYSSELNVNALLLGDSALYLCASSLPPGRSYNEQFFGPGTRLTVL.

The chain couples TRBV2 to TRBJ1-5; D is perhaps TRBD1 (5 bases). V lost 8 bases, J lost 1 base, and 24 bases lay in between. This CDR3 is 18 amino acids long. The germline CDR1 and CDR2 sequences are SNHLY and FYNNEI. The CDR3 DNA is TGTGCCAGCCTAGTCCGCGGGGGGGATATTTTGAGCAATCAGCCCCAGCATTTT. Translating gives CASLVRGGDILSNQPQHF.

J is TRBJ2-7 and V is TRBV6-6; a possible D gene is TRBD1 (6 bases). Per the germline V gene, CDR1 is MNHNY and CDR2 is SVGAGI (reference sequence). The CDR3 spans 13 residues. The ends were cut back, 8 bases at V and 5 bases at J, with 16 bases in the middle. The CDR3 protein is CASQGSYYDEQYF. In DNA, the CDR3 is TGTGCCAGCCAGGGGAGCTACTACGACGAGCAGTACTTC.

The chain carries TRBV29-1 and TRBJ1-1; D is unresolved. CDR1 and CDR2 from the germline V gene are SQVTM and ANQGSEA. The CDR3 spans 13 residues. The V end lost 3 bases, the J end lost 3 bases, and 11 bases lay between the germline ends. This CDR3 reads CSVEGSGYTEAFF. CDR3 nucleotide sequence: TGCAGCGTTGAGGGAAGTGGGTACACTGAAGCTTTCTTT.